This TCR beta chain originates from a study of T cell changes during pregnancy in multiple sclerosis. Trimming took 4 bases from V and 3 from J, leaving 11 bases between them. Germline assignment: CDR1 SGHRS and CDR2 YFSETQ. The CDR3 runs to 14 residues. Assay used: immunoSEQ multiplex PCR; TCRdb lists only in-frame clones, some missing. The sample yields 69,000 or so clones, approximately 90% seen once. Here the sequenced sample was peripheral blood, taken in the third trimester of pregnancy. The chain combines TRBV5-1 with TRBJ2-1; the D gene is possibly TRBD1 (6 bases). This receptor was identified in a female donor with multiple sclerosis, enrolled in a pregnancy study. The CDR3 region has the DNA TGCGCCAGCAGCATTGGGGGCGGCTACAATGAGCAGTTCTTC. Protein sequence: CASSIGGGYNEQFF.